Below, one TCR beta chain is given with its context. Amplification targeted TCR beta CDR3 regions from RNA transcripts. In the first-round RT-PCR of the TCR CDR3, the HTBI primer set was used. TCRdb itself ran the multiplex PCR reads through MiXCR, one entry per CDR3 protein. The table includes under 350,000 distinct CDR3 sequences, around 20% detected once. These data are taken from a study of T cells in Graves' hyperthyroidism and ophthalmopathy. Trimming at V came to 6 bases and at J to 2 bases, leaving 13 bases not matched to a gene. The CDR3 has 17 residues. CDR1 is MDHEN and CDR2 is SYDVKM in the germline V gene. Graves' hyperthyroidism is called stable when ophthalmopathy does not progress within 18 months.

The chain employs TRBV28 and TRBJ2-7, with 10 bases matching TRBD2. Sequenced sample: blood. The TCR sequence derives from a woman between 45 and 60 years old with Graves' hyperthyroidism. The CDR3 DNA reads TGTGCCAGCAGGCATACGGGGCTAGCGGGAGCCCCCTACGAGCAGTACTTC. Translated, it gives CASRHTGLAGAPYEQYF.